What follows is one T cell receptor (beta chain) and its context. The entry originates in a study of T-cell memory formation after mild COVID-19. The germline V gene encodes CDR1 MNHNS and CDR2 SASEGT. The germline V and J ends were trimmed by 8 bases and 1 base, with 12 bases remaining between them. The CDR3 is 13 amino acids. TCRdb re-derived calls from the 5' RACE reads in MiXCR, one entry per CDR3 protein. The sample holds roughly 130,000 distinct CDR3 sequences; about a sixth are singletons and the top ten take around 14%. The receptor was isolated from an adult woman who had mild COVID-19 (a few samples of this study predate the infection). Cell type and time point are not known. Specimen: PBMCs or a T cell subset sorted from them (not recorded which). The V gene is TRBV6-1, the J gene TRBJ2-7; D remains unclear. DNA of the CDR3: TGTGCCAGCGCTTTTGGGGAATCCTACGAGCAGTACTTC. Amino acid sequence: CASAFGESYEQYF.